The 27 T cell receptor beta chains listed next were all sequenced from one sample in a study of blood T cell repertoires in COVID-19. Data came from immunoSEQ multiplex PCR; TCRdb stores just in-frame clones and leaves some out. The table includes 98,000 or so clones, 85% to 90% detected once. The sequencing input was peripheral blood. These TCRs come from a woman aged 60-75 years in a cohort sampled during active or convalescent COVID-19.

This chain uses TRBV5-1 with TRBJ1-1; TRBD1 matches at 8 bases. The junction had 3 bases not matched to a gene; V was cut back by 4 bases and J by 1 base. The CDR3 spans 14 residues. Germline assignment: CDR1 SGHRS and CDR2 YFSETQ. The CDR3 loop reads CASSPTGANTEAFF. DNA for the CDR3: TGCGCCAGCAGCCCGACAGGGGCGAACACTGAAGCTTTCTTT.

V and J are TRBV30 and TRBJ1-6; D possibly corresponds to TRBD1 (6 bases). The CDR3 is 16 residues long. V shed 7 bases and J shed 10 bases, with 26 bases lying between them. Germline CDR1 and CDR2: GTSNPN and SVGIG (reference sequence). This chain's CDR3 is CASHKVSTRRGSPLHF. For the CDR3, the DNA is TGTGCCTCGCACAAAGTATCCACCCGCAGGGGCTCACCCCTCCACTTT.

As DNA, the CDR3 is TGTGCCAGCAGCTTAAGGGGAGACGGGAGGACAGATACGCAGTATTTT. This gives the protein CASSLRGDGRTDTQYF. The chain carries TRBV7-3 and TRBJ2-3, with 7 bases aligning to TRBD2. The ends lost 1 base at V and 3 bases at J; junction bases unmatched: 7. Germline CDR1 reads SGHTA; CDR2 reads FQGTGA. This CDR3 has 16 residues.

The chain couples TRBV7-9 to TRBJ1-1; D unresolved. V lost 4 bases and J 2 bases, leaving 5 bases between the germline ends. Germline V gives CDR1 SEHNR, CDR2 FQNEAQ (reference sequence). The CDR3 has 12 amino acids. The CDR3, as DNA: TGTGCCAGCAGCTGGAGAAACACTGAAGCTTTCTTT. This translates into CASSWRNTEAFF.

This clone was seen once. The rearrangement uses TRBV30 and TRBJ1-4; D unclear. Germline CDR1 reads GTSNPN; CDR2 reads SVGIG (reference sequence). The CDR3 has 13 residues. CDR3 region: CSPELGENEKLFF. CDR3 bases: TGTTCCCCCGAGCTTGGTGAGAATGAAAAACTGTTTTTT.

This rearrangement joins TRBV4-2 to TRBJ2-5; 9 bases map to TRBD2. The CDR3 totals 16 residues. Germline V CDR1 and CDR2: LGHNA, YNFKEQ. Trimming at V came to 1 base and at J to 2 bases, leaving 5 bases not matched to a gene. As DNA, the CDR3 is TGTGCCAGCAGCCAAGGGCAAGCGGGGGGACAAGAGACCCAGTACTTC. This gives the protein CASSQGQAGGQETQYF.

The chain couples TRBV28 to TRBJ1-2, with a weak D call TRBD1 (5 bases). The CDR3 extends over 15 amino acids. Germline CDR1 MDHEN, CDR2 SYDVKM. Trimming removed 2 bases at V and 1 base at J, with 11 bases between. The CDR3 bases are TGTGCCAGCAGTTTAACCCCCGACAGTAACTATGGCTACACCTTC. This encodes CASSLTPDSNYGYTF.

This clone was counted only a few times. This rearrangement joins TRBV6-5 to TRBJ1-3; perhaps TRBD1 as D (5 bases). V lost 8 bases to trimming and J lost 1 base, with 12 bases between them. The CDR3 sequence is 14 residues long. The V gene's germline CDR1 is MNHEY and CDR2 SVGAGI. In nucleotides, the CDR3 is TGTGCCAGCCGACAGAAAGGGTCTGGAAACACCATATATTTT. It yields the protein CASRQKGSGNTIYF.

This clone appeared a single time. The chain couples TRBV6-1 to TRBJ1-5, with D unclear. This CDR3 is built from 13 residues. With 3 bases removed from V and 3 bases from J, the gap between germline ends came to 6 bases. Per the germline V gene, CDR1 is MNHNS and CDR2 is SASEGT. CDR3 region: CASSETPNQPQHF. The CDR3 DNA sequence: TGTGCCAGCAGTGAGACACCCAATCAGCCCCAGCATTTT.

The chain carries TRBV9 and TRBJ1-2; 7 bases align to TRBD1. CDR3 length: 13 amino acids. Germline-derived CDR1 and CDR2 are SGDLS and YYNGEE. V lost 8 bases and J lost 4; bases outside the gene matches: 8. The CDR3 here is CASTGTEAYGYTF. The CDR3 DNA follows: TGTGCCAGTACCGGGACAGAGGCCTATGGCTACACCTTC. Combining the CDR3 with reference TRBV9 and TRBJ1-2 gives the whole variable domain DSGVTQTPKHLITATGQRVTLRCSPRSGDLSVYWYQQSLDQGLQFLIQYYNGEERAKGNILERFSAQQFPDLHSELNLSSLELGDSALYFCASTGTEAYGYTFGSGTRLTVV.

The chain has TRBV5-1 and TRBJ2-5; 9 nucleotides match TRBD1. This CDR3 is built from 13 residues. With 4 bases clipped from V and 7 bases from J, the junction kept 5 bases outside the gene matches. CDR1 is SGHRS, CDR2 YFSETQ, per germline. CDR3 protein: CASSPGQGTTQYF. In DNA form, the CDR3 reads TGCGCCAGCAGCCCCGGACAGGGGACGACCCAGTACTTC.

V usage is TRBV28 and J usage is TRBJ2-5, with 7 bases aligning to TRBD2. Trimming removed 6 bases from V and 2 bases from J; junction bases left unmatched: 6. The CDR3 has 14 amino acids. CDR1 and CDR2 (germline): MDHEN, SYDVKM. The DNA of the CDR3 is TGTGCCAGCAGAGGCGGGAGACCTCAAGAGACCCAGTACTTC. It codes for CASRGGRPQETQYF.

The chain couples TRBV2 to TRBJ2-5, with D maybe TRBD2 (6 bases). Trimming left V 5 bases short and J 1 base short, with 14 bases between. The CDR3 is made up of 15 amino acids. In germline, CDR1 is SNHLY, CDR2 FYNNEI. CDR3 residues: CASSRSREIQETQYF. Here the CDR3 DNA reads TGTGCCAGCAGTAGGAGTCGGGAGATCCAAGAGACCCAGTACTTC.

This clone was observed a handful of times. The CDR3 region has the DNA TGTGCCAGCAGTTTAGCGGGCGCGAGCTACGAGCAGTACTTC. Its protein is CASSLAGASYEQYF. The chain links TRBV27 to TRBJ2-7; TRBD2 might be the D (5 bases). Germline CDR1 and CDR2: MNHEY and SMNVEV (reference sequence). This CDR3 is 14 amino acids long. V was clipped by 2 bases and J by 3 bases, with 11 bases between them.

This clone occurred once. Written as DNA, the CDR3 is TGTGCCAGCAGTTTAAAGGGACTAGCGCCTTGGAATGAGCAGTTCTTC. This codes for CASSLKGLAPWNEQFF. This chain uses TRBV27 with TRBJ2-1; 10 nucleotides agree with TRBD2. The CDR3 has 16 amino acids. CDR1 and CDR2 from the germline V gene are MNHEY and SMNVEV (reference sequence). Unmatched junction bases numbered 8, after V lost 2 bases and J lost 7 bases.

This chain connects TRBV6-5 to TRBJ2-7, with D perhaps matching TRBD1 (6 bases). Per the germline V gene, CDR1 is MNHEY and CDR2 is SVGAGI. V was shortened by 7 bases and J by 2 bases, with 18 bases between the two germline ends. The CDR3 extends over 15 amino acids. CDR3 in DNA: TGTGCCAGCACAGGGGCCCCGGGACAACCCTACGAGCAGTACTTC. This sequence encodes CASTGAPGQPYEQYF.

The CDR3 nucleotides read TGTGCCATCAGTGATCGACAGGGCCAATCCGAGCAGTACTTC. Translating gives CAISDRQGQSEQYF. The rearrangement joins TRBV10-3 to TRBJ2-7; 7 bases are shared with TRBD1. Germline V lookup: CDR1 ENHRY, CDR2 SYGVKD. The CDR3 spans 14 residues. V lost 3 bases and J lost 6; bases outside the gene matches: 8.

V is TRBV28 and J is TRBJ1-1, with TRBD1 matching 9 bases. With V trimmed by 4 bases and J by 5 bases, 8 bases remained unmatched. Germline loops: CDR1 MDHEN, CDR2 SYDVKM. The CDR3 runs to 15 residues. CDR3 sequence: CASSSYDRGRTEAFF. The CDR3 nucleotides read TGTGCCAGCAGTTCTTACGACAGGGGGAGGACTGAAGCTTTCTTT.

V usage is TRBV19 and J usage is TRBJ1-2; weak D call: TRBD1 (6 bases). This CDR3 contains 14 residues. Trimming pared 7 bases from V and 5 bases from J, leaving 17 bases between. CDR1 and CDR2 from the germline V gene are LNHDA and SQIVND (reference sequence). The CDR3 DNA is TGTGCCAGTACACAGGGCCAACCTCCATATGGCTACACCTTC. This encodes CASTQGQPPYGYTF.

The rearrangement links TRBV27 to TRBJ1-3; 7 bases line up with TRBD1. The CDR3 runs to 15 residues. Per germline, CDR1 MNHEY and CDR2 SMNVEV (reference sequence). V was clipped by 7 bases and J by 1 base; unmatched bases: 7. CDR3: CASTSTGASGNTIYF. Written as DNA, the CDR3 is TGTGCCAGCACCAGTACAGGGGCATCTGGAAACACCATATATTTT.

The chain recombines TRBV28 with TRBJ2-5; 7 nucleotides align to TRBD2. Germline trimming cut 3 bases from V and 9 bases from J; bases unmatched to any gene: 1. Germline values: CDR1 MDHEN, CDR2 SYDVKM. The CDR3 length is 11 residues. In DNA, the CDR3 is TGTGCCAGCAGTTTCCGGGAGGCCCAGTACTTC. Its protein is CASSFREAQYF.

This chain joins TRBV6-2 or TRBV6-3 and TRBJ2-7, with D uncertain. CDR1 and CDR2 from the germline V gene are MNHEY and SVGEGT. The V end was cut by 2 bases, the J end by 3 bases, with 8 bases between. This CDR3 spans 13 amino acids. CDR3: CASSYSHLYEQYF. The CDR3 DNA sequence: TGTGCCAGCAGTTACAGCCATCTCTACGAGCAGTACTTC.

This rearrangement joins TRBV6-5 to TRBJ2-4, with 7 bases matching TRBD1. CDR1 and CDR2 from the germline V gene are MNHEY and SVGAGI. V lost 5 bases to trimming and J lost 7 bases; unmatched junction nucleotides: 11. The CDR3 is 15 residues long. CDR3 sequence reads: CASSPGQEHMNIQYF. The CDR3 region has the DNA TGTGCCAGCAGTCCCGGACAGGAACATATGAACATTCAGTACTTC.

This sequence joins TRBV7-9 and TRBJ1-2, with TRBD1 matching over 7 bases. The trim removed 3 bases at V and 3 bases at J, leaving 4 bases unmatched. The CDR3 totals 14 residues. Germline V lookup: CDR1 SEHNR, CDR2 FQNEAQ (reference sequence). The CDR3 region is CASSFPGTDYGYTF. CDR3 sequence (DNA): TGTGCCAGCAGCTTCCCCGGGACAGACTATGGCTACACCTTC.

This CDR3 reads CASSLIPAVVTEAFF. The CDR3 nucleotides are TGTGCCAGCAGCTTGATCCCGGCGGTGGTCACTGAAGCTTTCTTT. The rearrangement links TRBV5-6 to TRBJ1-1; unclear D gene. The V gene lost 1 base and the J gene lost 4 bases, with 14 bases spanning the gap. The CDR3 extends over 15 amino acids. Germline values: CDR1 SGHDT, CDR2 YYEEEE.

The chain employs TRBV19 and TRBJ2-7; 9 nucleotides agree with TRBD1. Germline CDR1 reads LNHDA; CDR2 reads SQIVND (reference sequence). J was trimmed by 4 bases and V by 4 bases; bases with no gene match: 5. CDR3 length: 14 residues. The CDR3 here is CASSTAGTGYEQYF. The CDR3 DNA follows: TGTGCCAGTAGTACAGCCGGGACAGGGTACGAGCAGTACTTC.

The sample holds one count of this clone. The V gene is TRBV5-4, the J gene TRBJ1-1, with 8 bases lining up with TRBD1. Per germline, CDR1 SGHNT and CDR2 YYREEE (reference sequence). With 0 bases clipped from V and 1 base from J, the junction kept 8 bases outside the gene matches. The CDR3 is made up of 17 amino acids. The CDR3 DNA reads as TGTGCCAGCAGCTTGGAGCCCCCCGGGACAGGGAACACTGAAGCTTTCTTT. This gives the protein CASSLEPPGTGNTEAFF.